A selection of T cell receptor beta chains follows, all from one sample in a study of beta chain features in type 1 diabetes. The repertoire was sequenced with immunoSEQ multiplex PCR; TCRdb's copy has only in-frame clones and lacks some. This table holds hundreds of thousands of clones, around an eighth found once. The specimen sequenced was naive CD4+ T cells from blood. Receptors were obtained from a man aged 18 to 29 with type 1 diabetes. CDR3s leave out the opening cysteine and the closing phenylalanine or tryptophan. For some rows the clone size is stated as once, few or many, or as a class when expanded; others skip it.

V: TRBV9
size: -
CDR3: ASSGEVIWSGNTIY

V: TRBV10-3
size: few
CDR3: AISESPGQGKETQY

V: TRBV7-9
size: -
CDR3: ASSPTIQGGESPLH

V: TRBV5-1
size: -
CDR3: ASSPGLAKNIQY

V: TRBV6-6
size: -
CDR3: ASSRARGPYNEQF

V: TRBV25-1
size: -
CDR3: ASSEDKGNTEAF

V: TRBV14
size: -
CDR3: ASSQGGWETQY

V: TRBV13
size: -
CDR3: ASSFGSGSYNEQF

V: TRBV2
size: -
CDR3: ASSVLGVQNTEAF

V: TRBV28
size: -
CDR3: ASSFPTTGTGNYGYT

V: TRBV20-1
size: few
CDR3: SAENEKLF

V: TRBV29-1
size: -
CDR3: SVVKEGQPQH

V: TRBV30
size: few
CDR3: AWSVAGGYSNQPQH

V: TRBV28
size: -
CDR3: ASSYTRVDGYT

V: TRBV25-1
size: few
CDR3: ASSEVSTDYSPLH

V: TRBV5-6
size: few
CDR3: ASRGAVTYEQY

V: TRBV7-7
size: -
CDR3: ASSLGGPQETQY

V: TRBV19
size: -
CDR3: ASTAGTTLTDTQY

V: TRBV6-5
size: few
CDR3: ASRTGVHTGELF

V: TRBV10-3
size: -
CDR3: ALSSGTGYGYT

V: TRBV7-2
size: few
CDR3: ASSLEPSQPQY

V: TRBV15
size: few
CDR3: ATSRDRGSYNEQF

V: TRBV19
size: few
CDR3: ASRQGVDSYEQY